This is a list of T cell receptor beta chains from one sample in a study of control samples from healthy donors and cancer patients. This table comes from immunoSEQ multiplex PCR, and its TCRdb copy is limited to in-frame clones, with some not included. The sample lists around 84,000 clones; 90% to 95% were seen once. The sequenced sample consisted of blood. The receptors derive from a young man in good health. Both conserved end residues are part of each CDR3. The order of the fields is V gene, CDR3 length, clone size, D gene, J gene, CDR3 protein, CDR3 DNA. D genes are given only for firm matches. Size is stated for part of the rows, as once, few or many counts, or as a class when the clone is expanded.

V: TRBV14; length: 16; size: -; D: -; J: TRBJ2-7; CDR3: CASSQDSGTPRDEQYF; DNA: TGTGCCAGCAGCCAAGATTCCGGGACACCCAGGGACGAGCAGTACTTC
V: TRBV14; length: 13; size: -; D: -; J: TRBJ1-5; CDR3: CASSQGEGQPQHF; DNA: TGTGCCAGCAGCCAAGGGGAGGGCCAGCCCCAGCATTTT
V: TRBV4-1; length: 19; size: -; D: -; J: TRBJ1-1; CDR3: CASSQDMIGGDRWNTEAFF; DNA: TGCGCCAGCAGCCAAGATATGATTGGGGGAGACCGTTGGAACACTGAAGCTTTCTTT
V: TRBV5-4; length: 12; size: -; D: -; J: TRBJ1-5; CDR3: CASSSEMGPQHF; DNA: TGTGCCAGCAGCTCCGAGATGGGGCCCCAGCATTTT
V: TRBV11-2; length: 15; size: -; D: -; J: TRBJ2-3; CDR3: CASSTPGPPKDTQYF; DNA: TGTGCCAGCAGCACACCGGGCCCACCCAAAGATACGCAGTATTTT
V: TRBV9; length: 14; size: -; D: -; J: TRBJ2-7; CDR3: CASSVEGAPYEQYF; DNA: TGTGCCAGCAGCGTAGAAGGGGCTCCCTACGAGCAGTACTTC
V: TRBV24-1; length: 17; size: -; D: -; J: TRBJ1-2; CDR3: CATSRPKGGGGEDGYTF; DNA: TGTGCCACCAGTCGCCCTAAAGGTGGAGGTGGAGAGGATGGCTACACCTTC
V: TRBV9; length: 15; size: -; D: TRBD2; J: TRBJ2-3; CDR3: CASSVASGSTDTQYF; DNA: TGTGCCAGCAGCGTAGCTAGCGGTAGCACAGATACGCAGTATTTT
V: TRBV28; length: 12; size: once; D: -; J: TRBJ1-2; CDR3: CASSLGDYGYTF; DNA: TGTGCCAGCAGTTTAGGAGACTATGGCTACACCTTC
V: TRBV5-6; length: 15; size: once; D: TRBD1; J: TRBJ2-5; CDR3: CASSRPRTGGETQYF; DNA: TGTGCCAGCAGCCGACCCAGGACAGGGGGAGAGACCCAGTACTTC
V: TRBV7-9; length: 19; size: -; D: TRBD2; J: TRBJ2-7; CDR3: CASSLVSLAGGPLAYEQYF; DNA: TGTGCCAGCAGCTTAGTAAGCCTAGCGGGAGGGCCTCTCGCCTACGAGCAGTACTTC
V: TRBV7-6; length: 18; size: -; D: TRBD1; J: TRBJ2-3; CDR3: CASSQRDRGLRSTDTQYF; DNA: TGTGCCAGCTCCCAGCGGGACAGGGGTTTGCGAAGCACAGATACGCAGTATTTT
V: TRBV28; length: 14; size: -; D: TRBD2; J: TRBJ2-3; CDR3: CASSSGLAGDTQYF; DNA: TGTGCCAGCAGTTCGGGACTAGCGGGGGATACGCAGTATTTT
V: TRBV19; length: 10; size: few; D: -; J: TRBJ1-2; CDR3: CASSGYGYTF; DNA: TGTGCCAGTTCTGGGTATGGCTACACCTTC
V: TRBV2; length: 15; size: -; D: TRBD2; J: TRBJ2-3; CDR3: CASSVTSGKTDTQYF; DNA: TGTGCCAGCAGTGTAACTAGCGGGAAAACAGATACGCAGTATTTT
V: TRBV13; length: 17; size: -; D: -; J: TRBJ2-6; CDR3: CASSFGVTGPGANVLTF; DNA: TGTGCCAGCAGCTTTGGTGTTACAGGGCCTGGGGCCAACGTCCTGACTTTC
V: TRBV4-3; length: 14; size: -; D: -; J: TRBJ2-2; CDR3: CASSQGQGPGELFF; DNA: TGCGCCAGCAGCCAAGGGCAGGGACCCGGGGAGCTGTTTTTT
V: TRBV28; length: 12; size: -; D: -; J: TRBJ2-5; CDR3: CASSLGVETQYF; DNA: TGTGCCAGCAGTTTAGGGGTGGAGACCCAGTACTTC
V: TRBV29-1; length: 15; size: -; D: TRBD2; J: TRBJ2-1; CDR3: CSVEGTRKGGNEQFF; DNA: TGCAGCGTTGAAGGAACCAGAAAGGGAGGGAATGAGCAGTTCTTC
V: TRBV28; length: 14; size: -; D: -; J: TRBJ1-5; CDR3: CASRTGGTRQPQHF; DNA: TGTGCCAGCAGAACTGGGGGGACTCGGCAGCCCCAGCATTTT
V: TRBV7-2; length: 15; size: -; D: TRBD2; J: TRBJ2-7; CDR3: CASSLEAGGPYEQYF; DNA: TGTGCCAGCAGCTTAGAAGCGGGGGGCCCCTACGAGCAGTACTTC
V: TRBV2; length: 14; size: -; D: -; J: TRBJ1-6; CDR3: CASSSTRYNSPLHF; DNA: TGTGCCAGCAGTTCGACAAGATATAATTCACCCCTCCACTTT
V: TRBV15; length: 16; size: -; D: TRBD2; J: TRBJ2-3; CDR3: CATSRATSGGADTQYF; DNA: TGTGCCACCAGCAGAGCAACCAGCGGGGGGGCTGATACGCAGTATTTT
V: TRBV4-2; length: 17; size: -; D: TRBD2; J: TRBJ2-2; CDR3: CASSRERLAGMGGELFF; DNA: TGTGCCAGCAGCCGTGAGAGGCTAGCGGGAATGGGCGGGGAGCTGTTTTTT
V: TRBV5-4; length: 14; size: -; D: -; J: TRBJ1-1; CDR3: CASSRGQQYTEAFF; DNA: TGTGCCAGCAGCCGTGGACAGCAATACACTGAAGCTTTCTTT
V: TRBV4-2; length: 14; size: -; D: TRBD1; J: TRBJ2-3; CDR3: CASSSGGHTDTQYF; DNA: TGTGCCAGCAGCTCAGGGGGACACACAGATACGCAGTATTTT
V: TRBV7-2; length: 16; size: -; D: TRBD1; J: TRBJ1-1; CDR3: CASSLRDRTGSTEAFF; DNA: TGTGCCAGCAGCTTAAGGGATAGGACAGGGAGCACTGAAGCTTTCTTT
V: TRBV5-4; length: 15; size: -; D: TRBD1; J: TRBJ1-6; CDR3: CASSWDSLTNSPLHF; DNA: TGTGCCAGCAGCTGGGACAGCCTAACTAATTCACCCCTCCACTTT
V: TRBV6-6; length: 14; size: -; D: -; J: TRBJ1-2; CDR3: CASSYSTGDYGYTF; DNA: TGTGCCAGCAGTTACTCGACCGGGGACTATGGCTACACCTTC
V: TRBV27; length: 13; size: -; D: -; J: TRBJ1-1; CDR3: CASSFGVGTEAFF; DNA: TGTGCCAGCAGTTTCGGGGTTGGCACTGAAGCTTTCTTT
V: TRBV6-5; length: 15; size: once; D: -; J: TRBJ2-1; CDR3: CASRLRGTTYNEQFF; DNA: TGTGCCAGCAGGCTTCGGGGCACCACATACAATGAGCAGTTCTTC
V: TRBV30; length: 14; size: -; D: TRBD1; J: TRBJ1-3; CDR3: CAWRGQWGEKTIYF; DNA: TGTGCCTGGAGGGGACAGTGGGGGGAGAAAACCATATATTTT
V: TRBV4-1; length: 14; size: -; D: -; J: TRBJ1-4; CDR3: CASSHEGQQEKLFF; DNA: TGCGCCAGCAGCCATGAAGGACAGCAAGAAAAACTGTTTTTT
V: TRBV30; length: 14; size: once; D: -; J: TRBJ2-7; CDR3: CAWSVGRGTGEQYF; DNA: TGTGCCTGGAGTGTAGGTCGGGGGACGGGTGAGCAGTACTTC
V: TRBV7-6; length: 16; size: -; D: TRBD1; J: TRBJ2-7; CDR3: CASSLEPGQGAYEQYF; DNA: TGTGCCAGCAGCTTAGAACCGGGACAGGGGGCCTACGAGCAGTACTTC
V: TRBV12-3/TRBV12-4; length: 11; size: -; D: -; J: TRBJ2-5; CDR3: CASSAKETQYF; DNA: TGTGCCAGCAGTGCAAAAGAGACCCAGTACTTC
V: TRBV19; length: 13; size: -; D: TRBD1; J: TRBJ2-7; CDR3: CATYPGTGREQYF; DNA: TGTGCCACATACCCCGGGACAGGAAGGGAGCAGTACTTC
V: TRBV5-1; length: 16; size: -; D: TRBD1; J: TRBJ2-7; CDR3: CASSLEPGQGGYEQYF; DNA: TGCGCCAGCAGCTTGGAACCGGGACAGGGGGGTTACGAGCAGTACTTC
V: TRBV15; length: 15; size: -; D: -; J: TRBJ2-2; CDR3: CATSRGRRVTGELFF; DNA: TGTGCCACCAGCAGAGGTCGCAGGGTGACCGGGGAGCTGTTTTTT
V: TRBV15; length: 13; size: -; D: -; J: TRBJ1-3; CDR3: CATSSPGGNTIYF; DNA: TGTGCCACCAGCAGCCCCGGGGGAAACACCATATATTTT
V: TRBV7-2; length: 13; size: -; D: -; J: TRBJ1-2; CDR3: CASSTQADYGYTF; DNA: TGTGCCAGCAGCACTCAGGCGGACTATGGCTACACCTTC
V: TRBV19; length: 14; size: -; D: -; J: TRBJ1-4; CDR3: CASSIWGIDEKLFF; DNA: TGTGCCAGTAGTATCTGGGGGATCGATGAAAAACTGTTTTTT
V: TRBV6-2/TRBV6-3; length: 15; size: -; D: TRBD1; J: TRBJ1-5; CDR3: CASSYSGQGNQPQHF; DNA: TGTGCCAGCAGTTACTCCGGACAGGGCAATCAGCCCCAGCATTTT
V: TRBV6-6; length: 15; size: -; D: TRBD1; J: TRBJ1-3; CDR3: CASSGQGISGNTIYF; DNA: TGTGCCAGCAGTGGACAGGGGATCTCTGGAAACACCATATATTTT
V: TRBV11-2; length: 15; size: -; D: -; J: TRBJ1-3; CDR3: CASSLVESRGNTIYF; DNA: TGTGCCAGCAGCTTAGTTGAGAGTCGGGGAAACACCATATATTTT
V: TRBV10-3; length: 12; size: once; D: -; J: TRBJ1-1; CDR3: CAISEVRSEAFF; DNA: TGTGCCATCAGTGAGGTGAGGTCCGAAGCTTTCTTT
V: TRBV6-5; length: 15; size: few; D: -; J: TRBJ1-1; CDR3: CASIPGRRQNTEAFF; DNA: TGTGCCAGTATACCGGGACGCCGGCAGAACACTGAAGCTTTCTTT
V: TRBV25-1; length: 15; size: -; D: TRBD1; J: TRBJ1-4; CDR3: CASSPPGQSGEKLFF; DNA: TGTGCCAGCAGTCCCCCGGGACAGTCAGGCGAAAAACTGTTTTTT
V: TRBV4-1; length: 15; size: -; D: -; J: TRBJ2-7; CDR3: CASSQEDRSGDEQYF; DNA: TGCGCCAGCAGCCAAGAGGACCGGTCTGGGGACGAGCAGTACTTC
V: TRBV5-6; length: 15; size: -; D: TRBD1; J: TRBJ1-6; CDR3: CASSLTGQGNSPLHF; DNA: TGTGCCAGCAGCTTAACCGGACAGGGTAATTCACCCCTCCACTTT
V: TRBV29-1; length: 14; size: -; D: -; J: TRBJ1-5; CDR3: CSVLQGPGNQPQHF; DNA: TGCAGCGTTTTACAGGGTCCGGGCAATCAGCCCCAGCATTTT
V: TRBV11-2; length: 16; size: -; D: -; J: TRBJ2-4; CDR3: CASIIGGSPAKNIQYF; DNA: TGTGCCAGCATCATCGGTGGCAGTCCAGCCAAAAACATTCAGTACTTC